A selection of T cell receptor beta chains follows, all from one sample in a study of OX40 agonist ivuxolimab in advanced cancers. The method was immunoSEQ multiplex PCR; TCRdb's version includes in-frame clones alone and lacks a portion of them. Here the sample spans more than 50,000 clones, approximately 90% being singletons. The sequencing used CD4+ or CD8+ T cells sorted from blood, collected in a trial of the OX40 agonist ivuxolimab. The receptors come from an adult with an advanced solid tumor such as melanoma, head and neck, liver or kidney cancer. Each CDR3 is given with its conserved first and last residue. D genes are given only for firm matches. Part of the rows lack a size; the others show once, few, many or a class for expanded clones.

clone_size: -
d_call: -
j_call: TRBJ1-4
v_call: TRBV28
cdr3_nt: TGTGCCAGCAGTCCCGACCCTACGGGGGAAAAACTGTTTTTT
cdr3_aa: CASSPDPTGEKLFF

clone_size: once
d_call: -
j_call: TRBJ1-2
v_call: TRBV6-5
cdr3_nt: TGTGCCAGCAGTTACTCGTTCGGCGGGATAGGTGGCTACACCTTC
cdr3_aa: CASSYSFGGIGGYTF

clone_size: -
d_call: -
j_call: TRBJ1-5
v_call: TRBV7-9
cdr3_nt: TGTGCCAGCAGCAGGAGGGGGGATCAGCCCCAGCATTTT
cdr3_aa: CASSRRGDQPQHF

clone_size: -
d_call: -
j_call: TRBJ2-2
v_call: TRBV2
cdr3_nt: TGTGCCAGCAACGAACAGATTTCCACCGGGGAGCTGTTTTTT
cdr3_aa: CASNEQISTGELFF

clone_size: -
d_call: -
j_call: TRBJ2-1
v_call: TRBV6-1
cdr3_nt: TGTGCCGGGCAGAGCGTTGGGGGCTACAATGAGCAGTTCTTC
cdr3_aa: CAGQSVGGYNEQFF

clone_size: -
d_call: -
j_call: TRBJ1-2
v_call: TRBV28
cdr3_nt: TGTGCCAGCAGCACCCCACAGGGTAAAGGCTACACCTTC
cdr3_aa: CASSTPQGKGYTF

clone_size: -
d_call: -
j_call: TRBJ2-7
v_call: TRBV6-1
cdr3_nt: TGTGCCAGCAGATCAGTTAACGAGCAGTACTTC
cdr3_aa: CASRSVNEQYF

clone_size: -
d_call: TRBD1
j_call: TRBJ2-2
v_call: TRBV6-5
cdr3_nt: TGTGCCAGCACCGAGCAGGGGGCGTTCACCGGGGAGCTGTTTTTT
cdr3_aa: CASTEQGAFTGELFF

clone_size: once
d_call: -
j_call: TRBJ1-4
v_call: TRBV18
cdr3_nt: TGTGCCAGCTCACCACTTGGGGGAAAATGGGAAAAACTGTTTTTT
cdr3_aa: CASSPLGGKWEKLFF

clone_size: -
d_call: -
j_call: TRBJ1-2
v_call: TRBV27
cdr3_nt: TGTGCCAGCAGTTTAAATGGGCAGGGCTATGGCTACACCTTC
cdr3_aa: CASSLNGQGYGYTF

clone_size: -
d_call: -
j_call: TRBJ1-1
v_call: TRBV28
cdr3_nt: TGTGCCAGCAGGCCTAACAGGCTCATGAACACTGAAGCTTTCTTT
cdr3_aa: CASRPNRLMNTEAFF

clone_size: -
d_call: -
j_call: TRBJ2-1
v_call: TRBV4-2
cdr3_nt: TGTGCCAGCAGCCAAGTTACCCTGAGGAGCTCCTACAATGAGCAGTTCTTC
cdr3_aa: CASSQVTLRSSYNEQFF

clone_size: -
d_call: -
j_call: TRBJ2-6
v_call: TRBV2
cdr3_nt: TGTGCCAGCAGTGAGGAGGTCTCTGGGGCCAACGTCCTGACTTTC
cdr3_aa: CASSEEVSGANVLTF

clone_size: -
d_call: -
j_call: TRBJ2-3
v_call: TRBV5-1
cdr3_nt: TGCGCCAGCAGCTTGATCGCTGATACGCAGTATTTT
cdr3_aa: CASSLIADTQYF

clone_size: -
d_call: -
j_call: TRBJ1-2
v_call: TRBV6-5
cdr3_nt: TGTGCCAGCAGTTACGGAGGGCCCTATGGCTACACCTTC
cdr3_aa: CASSYGGPYGYTF

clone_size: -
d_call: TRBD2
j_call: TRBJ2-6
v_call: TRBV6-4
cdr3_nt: TGTGCCAGCAGCGGGAGGGTTCCTGGGGCCAACGTCCTGACTTTC
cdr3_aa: CASSGRVPGANVLTF

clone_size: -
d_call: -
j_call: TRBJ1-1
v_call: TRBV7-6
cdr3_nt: TGTGCCAGCAGCCCTCGGACAGACTTGAACACTGAAGCTTTCTTT
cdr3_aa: CASSPRTDLNTEAFF

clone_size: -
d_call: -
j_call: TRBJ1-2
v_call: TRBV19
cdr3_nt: TGTGCCAGTAGTTCACCCCGGGACACCGACTATGGCTACACCTTC
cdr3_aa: CASSSPRDTDYGYTF

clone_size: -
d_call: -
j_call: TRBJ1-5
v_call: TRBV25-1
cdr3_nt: TGTGCCAGCAGTGAGGGGTCAGGGAGCGGGCAGCCCCAGCATTTT
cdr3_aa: CASSEGSGSGQPQHF

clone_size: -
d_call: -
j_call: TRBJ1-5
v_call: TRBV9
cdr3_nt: TGTGCCAGCAGCGTCCAGCCCAATCAGCCCCAGCATTTT
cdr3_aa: CASSVQPNQPQHF

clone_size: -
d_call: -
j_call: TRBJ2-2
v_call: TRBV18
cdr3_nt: TGTGCCAGCTCACCCTCGGGGTCTGCCGGGGAGCTGTTTTTT
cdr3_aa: CASSPSGSAGELFF

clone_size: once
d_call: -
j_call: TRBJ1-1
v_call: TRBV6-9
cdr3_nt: TGTGCCAGCAGACCCGCGGACGGTGAAGCTTTCTTT
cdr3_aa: CASRPADGEAFF

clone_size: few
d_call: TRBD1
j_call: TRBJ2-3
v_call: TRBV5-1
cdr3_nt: TGCGCCAGCAGCTTGGGTCGGACAGGCGTAACGGATACGCAGTATTTT
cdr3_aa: CASSLGRTGVTDTQYF

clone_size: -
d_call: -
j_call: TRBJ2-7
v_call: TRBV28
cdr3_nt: TGTGCCAGCAGCCTCTATGGGCGAGAGTACTTC
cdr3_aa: CASSLYGREYF

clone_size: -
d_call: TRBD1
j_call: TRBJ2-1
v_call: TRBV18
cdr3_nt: TGTGCCAGCTCACCCGACAGGGATGTTGCCAATGAGCAGTTCTTC
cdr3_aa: CASSPDRDVANEQFF

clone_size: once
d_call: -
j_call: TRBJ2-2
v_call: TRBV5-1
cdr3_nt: TGCGCCAGCAGCTTAAGACAGGTTGCCTCTCTGTACACCGGGGAGCTGTTTTTT
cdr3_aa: CASSLRQVASLYTGELFF

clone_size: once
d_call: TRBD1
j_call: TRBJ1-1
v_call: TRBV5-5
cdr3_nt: TGTGCCAGCAACTGGCCCATGACGGACAGGGTCGGCGGGACTGAAGCTTTCTTT
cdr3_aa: CASNWPMTDRVGGTEAFF

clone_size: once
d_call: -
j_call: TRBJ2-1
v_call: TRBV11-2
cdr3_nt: TGTGCCAGCAGCTTAGGGCTAGGCAATGAGCAGTTCTTC
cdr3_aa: CASSLGLGNEQFF

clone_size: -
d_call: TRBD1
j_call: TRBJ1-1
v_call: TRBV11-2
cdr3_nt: TGTGCCAGCAGCCAAGACAGGGTTAACGCTGAAGCTTTCTTT
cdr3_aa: CASSQDRVNAEAFF

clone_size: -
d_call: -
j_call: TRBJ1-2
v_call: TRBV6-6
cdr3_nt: TGTGCCAGCAGTTACTACCGGGGGACGACCTATGGCTACACCTTC
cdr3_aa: CASSYYRGTTYGYTF

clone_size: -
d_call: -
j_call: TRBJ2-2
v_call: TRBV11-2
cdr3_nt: TGTGCCAGCAGCAGCCCGATAGGGTTTCCCGGGGAGCTGTTTTTT
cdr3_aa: CASSSPIGFPGELFF

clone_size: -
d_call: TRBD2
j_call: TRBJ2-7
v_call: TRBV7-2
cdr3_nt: TGTGCCAGCAGCTCCTTAGCGGGAGGGCCCTCGGGCGAGCAGTACTTC
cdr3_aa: CASSSLAGGPSGEQYF

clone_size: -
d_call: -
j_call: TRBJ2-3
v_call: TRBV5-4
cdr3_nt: TGTGCCAGCAGCAGGACCGGGACTCCCTACACAGATACGCAGTATTTT
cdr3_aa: CASSRTGTPYTDTQYF

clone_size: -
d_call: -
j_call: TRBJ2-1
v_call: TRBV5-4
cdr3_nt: TGTGCCAGCAGCTTGGACAGGCCAATCTACAATGAGCAGTTCTTC
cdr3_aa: CASSLDRPIYNEQFF

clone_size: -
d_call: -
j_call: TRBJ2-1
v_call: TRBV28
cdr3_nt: TGTGCCAGCAGTCCCCCCCGACACAATGAGCAGTTCTTC
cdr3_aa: CASSPPRHNEQFF

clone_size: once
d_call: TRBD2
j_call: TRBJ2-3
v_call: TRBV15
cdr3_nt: TGTGCCACGAGCCGGGGGGACTTCCGGAGCACAGATACGCAGTATTTT
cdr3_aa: CATSRGDFRSTDTQYF

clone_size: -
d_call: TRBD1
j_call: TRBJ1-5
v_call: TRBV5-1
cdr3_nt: TGCGCCAGCAGCCCAGGGACAGGCAATCAGCCCCAGCATTTT
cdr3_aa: CASSPGTGNQPQHF

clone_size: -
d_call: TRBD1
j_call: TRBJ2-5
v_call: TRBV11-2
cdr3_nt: TGTGCCAGCAGCTTAAACGACAGGGGCCAAGAGACCCAGTACTTC
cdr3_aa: CASSLNDRGQETQYF

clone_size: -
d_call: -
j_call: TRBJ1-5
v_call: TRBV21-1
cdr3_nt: TGTGCCAGCGGGGGACCTCCTAATCAGCCCCAGCATTTT
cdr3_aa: CASGGPPNQPQHF

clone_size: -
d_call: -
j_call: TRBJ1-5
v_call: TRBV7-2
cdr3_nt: TGTGCCAGCAGCTTAAGGCAACGGAGTCAGCCCCAGCATTTT
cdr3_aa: CASSLRQRSQPQHF

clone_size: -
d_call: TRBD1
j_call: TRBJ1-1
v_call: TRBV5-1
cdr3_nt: TGCGCCAGCAGCTTGGGGGACAGGGGCACTGAAGCTTTCTTT
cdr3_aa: CASSLGDRGTEAFF

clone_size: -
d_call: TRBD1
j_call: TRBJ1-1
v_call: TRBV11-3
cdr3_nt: TGTGCCAGCAGCTCGAATACCACAGACAGGGAAAACACTGAAGCTTTCTTT
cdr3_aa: CASSSNTTDRENTEAFF

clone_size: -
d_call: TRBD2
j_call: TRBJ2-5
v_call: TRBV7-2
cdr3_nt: TGTGCCAGCACCTTCCAGCGGGGGGCAGAGACCCAGTACTTC
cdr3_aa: CASTFQRGAETQYF

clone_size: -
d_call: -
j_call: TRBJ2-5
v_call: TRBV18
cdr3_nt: TGTGCCAGCTCACCACGGGCAGGGGAAGAGACCCAGTACTTC
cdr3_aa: CASSPRAGEETQYF

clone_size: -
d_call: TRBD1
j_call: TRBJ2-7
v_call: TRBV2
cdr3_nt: TGTGCCGGCTGGACAGGGGGCTACGAGCAGTACTTC
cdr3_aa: CAGWTGGYEQYF

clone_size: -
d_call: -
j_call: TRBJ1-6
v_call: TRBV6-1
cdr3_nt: TGTGCCAGCAGTTTTAGACGGACAATTAATTCACCCCTCCACTTT
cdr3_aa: CASSFRRTINSPLHF

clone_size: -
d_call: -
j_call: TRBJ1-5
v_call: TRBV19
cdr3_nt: TGTGCCAGTAGTATAGATCCAAGGGCAGGGCTCCGGCAGCCCCAGCATTTT
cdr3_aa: CASSIDPRAGLRQPQHF

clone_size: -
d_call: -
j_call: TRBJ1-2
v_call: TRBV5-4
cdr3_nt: TGTGCCAGCGCCCCAGCCATTAGCTATGGCTACACCTTC
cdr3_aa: CASAPAISYGYTF

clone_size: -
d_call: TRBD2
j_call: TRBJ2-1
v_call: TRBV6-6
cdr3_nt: TGTGCCAGCAGTTACCAGCGGGGGTCCTACAATGAGCAGTTCTTC
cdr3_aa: CASSYQRGSYNEQFF

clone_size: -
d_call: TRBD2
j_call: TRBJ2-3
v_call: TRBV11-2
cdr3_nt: TGTGCCAGCAGCTTAAGCGGGGGGGCGGGAAGCACAGATACGCAGTATTTT
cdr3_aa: CASSLSGGAGSTDTQYF

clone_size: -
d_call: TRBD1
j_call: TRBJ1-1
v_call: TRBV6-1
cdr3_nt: TGTGCCAGCAGTGAGGGACAGGGCATGAACACTGAAGCTTTCTTT
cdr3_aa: CASSEGQGMNTEAFF

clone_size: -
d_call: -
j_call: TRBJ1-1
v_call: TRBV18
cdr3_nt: TGTGCCAGCTCACCATGGGGAGGGATCACTGAAGCTTTCTTT
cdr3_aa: CASSPWGGITEAFF

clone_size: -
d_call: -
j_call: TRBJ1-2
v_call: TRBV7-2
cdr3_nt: TGTGCCAGCAGCTGGAACCCGGACGACCCAGGAGGCTACACCTTC
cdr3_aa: CASSWNPDDPGGYTF

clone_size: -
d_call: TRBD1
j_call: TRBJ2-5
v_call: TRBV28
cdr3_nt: TGTGCCAGCACTAAAACGCCGGCTACTAGGACAGGGATAGGAGAGACCCAGTACTTC
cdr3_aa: CASTKTPATRTGIGETQYF